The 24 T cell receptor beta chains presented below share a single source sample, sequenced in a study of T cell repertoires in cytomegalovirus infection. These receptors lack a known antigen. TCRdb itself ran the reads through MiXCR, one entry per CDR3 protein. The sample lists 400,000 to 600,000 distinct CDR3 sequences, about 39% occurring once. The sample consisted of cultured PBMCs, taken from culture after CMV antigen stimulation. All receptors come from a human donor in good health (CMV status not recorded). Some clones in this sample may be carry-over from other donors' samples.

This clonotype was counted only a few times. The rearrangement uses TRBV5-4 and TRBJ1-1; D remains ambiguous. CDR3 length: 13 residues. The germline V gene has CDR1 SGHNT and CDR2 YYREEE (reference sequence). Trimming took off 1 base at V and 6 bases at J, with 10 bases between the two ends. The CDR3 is CASSLRSGAEAFF. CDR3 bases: TGTGCCAGCAGCTTGAGGTCCGGGGCTGAAGCTTTCTTT. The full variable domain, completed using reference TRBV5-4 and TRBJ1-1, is ETGVTQSPTHLIKTRGQQVTLRCSSQSGHNTVSWYQQALGQGPQFIFQYYREEENGRGNFPPRFSGLQFPNYSSELNVNALELDDSALYLCASSLRSGAEAFFGQGTRLTVV.

CDR3 sequence reads: CASSTIYYEQYF. For the CDR3, the DNA is TGTGCCAGCAGCACGATTTACTACGAGCAGTACTTC. The chain employs TRBV7-8 and TRBJ2-7, with D uncertain. Germline values: CDR1 SGHVS, CDR2 FQNEAQ. This CDR3 is built from 12 residues. The V and J ends lost 5 bases and 3 bases respectively, with 8 bases between them.

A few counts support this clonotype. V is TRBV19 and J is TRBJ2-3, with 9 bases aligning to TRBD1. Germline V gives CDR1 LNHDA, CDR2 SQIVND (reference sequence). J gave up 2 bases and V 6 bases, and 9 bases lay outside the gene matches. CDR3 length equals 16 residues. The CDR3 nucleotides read TGTGCCAGTAGCCGGACCGGGACAGGGTTCACAGATACGCAGTATTTT. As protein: CASSRTGTGFTDTQYF.

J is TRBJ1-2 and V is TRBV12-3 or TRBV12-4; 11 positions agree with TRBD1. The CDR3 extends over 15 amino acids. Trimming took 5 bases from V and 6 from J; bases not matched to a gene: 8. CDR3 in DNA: TGTGCCAGCAGTCCCCGGACAGGGGGCGCGGATGGCTACACCTTC. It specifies CASSPRTGGADGYTF.

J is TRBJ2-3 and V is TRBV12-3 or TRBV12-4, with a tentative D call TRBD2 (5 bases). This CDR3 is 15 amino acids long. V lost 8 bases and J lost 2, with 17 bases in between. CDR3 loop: CASCIRDGLTDTQYF. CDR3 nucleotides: TGTGCCAGCTGCATCCGGGATGGGCTCACAGATACGCAGTATTTT.

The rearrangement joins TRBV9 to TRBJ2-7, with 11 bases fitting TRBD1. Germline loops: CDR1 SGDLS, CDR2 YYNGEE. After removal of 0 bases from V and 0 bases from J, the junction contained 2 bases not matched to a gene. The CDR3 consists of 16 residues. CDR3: CASSVDGTGGSYEQYF. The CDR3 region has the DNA TGTGCCAGCAGCGTAGACGGGACAGGGGGCTCCTACGAGCAGTACTTC.

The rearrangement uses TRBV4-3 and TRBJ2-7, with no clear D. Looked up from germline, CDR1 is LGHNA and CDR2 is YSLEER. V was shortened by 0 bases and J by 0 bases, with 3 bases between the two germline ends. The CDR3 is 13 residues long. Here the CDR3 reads CASSQDTSYEQYF. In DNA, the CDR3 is TGCGCCAGCAGCCAAGATACCTCCTACGAGCAGTACTTC.

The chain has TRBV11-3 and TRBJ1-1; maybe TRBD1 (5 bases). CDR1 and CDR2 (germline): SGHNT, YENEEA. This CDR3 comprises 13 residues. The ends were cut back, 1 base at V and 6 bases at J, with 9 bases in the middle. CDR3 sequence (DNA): TGTGCCAGCAGCTTAGGACTGGGGGCTGAAGCTTTCTTT. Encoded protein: CASSLGLGAEAFF.

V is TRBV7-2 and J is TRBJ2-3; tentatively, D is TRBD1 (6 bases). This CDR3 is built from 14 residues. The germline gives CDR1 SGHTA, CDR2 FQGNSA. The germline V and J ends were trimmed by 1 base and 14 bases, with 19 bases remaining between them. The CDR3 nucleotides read TGTGCCAGCAGCTTAGGGGGGCTACAGGGTTCGGTGTATTTT. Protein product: CASSLGGLQGSVYF.

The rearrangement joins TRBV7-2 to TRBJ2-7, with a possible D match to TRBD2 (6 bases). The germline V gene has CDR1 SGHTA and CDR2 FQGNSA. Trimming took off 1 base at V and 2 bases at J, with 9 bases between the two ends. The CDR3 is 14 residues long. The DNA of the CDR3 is TGTGCCAGCAGCTTAGTTAGCGGAACCTACGAGCAGTACTTC. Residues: CASSLVSGTYEQYF.

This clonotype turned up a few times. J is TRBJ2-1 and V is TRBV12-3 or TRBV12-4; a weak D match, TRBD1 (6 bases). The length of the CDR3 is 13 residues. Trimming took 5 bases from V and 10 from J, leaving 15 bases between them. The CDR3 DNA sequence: TGTGCCAGCAGTCCAACCGGGACAAACGAGCAGTTCTTC. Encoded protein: CASSPTGTNEQFF.

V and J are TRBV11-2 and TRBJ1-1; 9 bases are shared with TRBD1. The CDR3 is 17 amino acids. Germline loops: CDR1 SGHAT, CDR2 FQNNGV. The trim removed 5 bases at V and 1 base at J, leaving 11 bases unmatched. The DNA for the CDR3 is TGTGCCAGCAGCCCCGTCCCGGGACAGGGTTGGAACACTGAAGCTTTCTTT. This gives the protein CASSPVPGQGWNTEAFF.

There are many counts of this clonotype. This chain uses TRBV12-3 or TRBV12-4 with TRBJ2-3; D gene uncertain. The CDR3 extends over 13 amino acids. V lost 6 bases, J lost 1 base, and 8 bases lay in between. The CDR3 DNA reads TGTGCCAGCAGCCCCCCCGGCACAGATACGCAGTATTTT. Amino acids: CASSPPGTDTQYF.

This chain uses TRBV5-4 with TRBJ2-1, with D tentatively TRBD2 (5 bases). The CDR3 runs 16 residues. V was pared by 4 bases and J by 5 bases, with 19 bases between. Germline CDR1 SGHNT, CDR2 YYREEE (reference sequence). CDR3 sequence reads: CASSPMGSRAHNEQFF. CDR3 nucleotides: TGTGCCAGCAGCCCTATGGGGTCGAGGGCGCACAATGAGCAGTTCTTC.

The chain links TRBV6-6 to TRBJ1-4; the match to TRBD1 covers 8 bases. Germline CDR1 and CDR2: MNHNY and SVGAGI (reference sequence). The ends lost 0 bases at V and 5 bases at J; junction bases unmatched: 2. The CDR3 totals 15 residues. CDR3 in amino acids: CASSYSQGVNEKLFF. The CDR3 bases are TGTGCCAGCAGTTACTCACAGGGGGTCAATGAAAAACTGTTTTTT.

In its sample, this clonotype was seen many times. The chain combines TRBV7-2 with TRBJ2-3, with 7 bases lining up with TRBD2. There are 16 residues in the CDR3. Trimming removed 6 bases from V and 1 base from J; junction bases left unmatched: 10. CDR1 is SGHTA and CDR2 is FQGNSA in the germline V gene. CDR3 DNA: TGTGCCAGCAGTCTAGGGCGGGGGTACCGCACAGATACGCAGTATTTT. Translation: CASSLGRGYRTDTQYF.

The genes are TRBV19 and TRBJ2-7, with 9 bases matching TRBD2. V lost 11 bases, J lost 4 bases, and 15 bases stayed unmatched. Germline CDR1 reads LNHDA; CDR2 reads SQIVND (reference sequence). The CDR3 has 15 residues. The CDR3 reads CALGPPVAGEYEQYF. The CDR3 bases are TGTGCCTTGGGACCGCCGGTAGCGGGAGAATACGAGCAGTACTTC.

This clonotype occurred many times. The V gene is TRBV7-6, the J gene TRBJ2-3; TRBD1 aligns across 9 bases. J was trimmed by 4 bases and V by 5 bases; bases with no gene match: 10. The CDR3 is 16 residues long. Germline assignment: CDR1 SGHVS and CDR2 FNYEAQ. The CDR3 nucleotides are TGTGCCAGCAGCCAACCCGGGACAGGGATACCAGATACGCAGTATTTT. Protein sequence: CASSQPGTGIPDTQYF.

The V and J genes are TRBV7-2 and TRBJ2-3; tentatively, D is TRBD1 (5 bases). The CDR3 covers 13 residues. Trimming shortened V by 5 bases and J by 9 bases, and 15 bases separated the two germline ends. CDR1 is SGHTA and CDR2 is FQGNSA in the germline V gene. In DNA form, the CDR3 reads TGTGCCAGCAGCCCGACCCAGGGCAGGACGCAGTATTTT. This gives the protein CASSPTQGRTQYF.

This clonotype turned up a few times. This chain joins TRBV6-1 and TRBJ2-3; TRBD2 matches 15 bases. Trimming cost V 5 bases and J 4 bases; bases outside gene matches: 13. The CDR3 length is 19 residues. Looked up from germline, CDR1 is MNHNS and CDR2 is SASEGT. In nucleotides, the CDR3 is TGTGCCAGCAGTCTACCCAGGACTAGCGGGGGGGCGAGGGCAGATACGCAGTATTTT. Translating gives CASSLPRTSGGARADTQYF.

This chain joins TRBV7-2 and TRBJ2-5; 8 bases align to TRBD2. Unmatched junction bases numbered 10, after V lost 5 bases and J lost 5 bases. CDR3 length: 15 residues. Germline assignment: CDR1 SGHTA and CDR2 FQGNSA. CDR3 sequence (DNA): TGTGCCAGCAGCGCACCGGGACTAGAGGGCGAGACCCAGTACTTC. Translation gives CASSAPGLEGETQYF.

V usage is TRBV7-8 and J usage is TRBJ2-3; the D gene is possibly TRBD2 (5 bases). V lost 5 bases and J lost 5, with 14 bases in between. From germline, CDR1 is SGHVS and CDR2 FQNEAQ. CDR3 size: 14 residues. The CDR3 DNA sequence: TGTGCCAGCAGCAAAGCGGTAGTTCTAGATACGCAGTATTTT. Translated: CASSKAVVLDTQYF.

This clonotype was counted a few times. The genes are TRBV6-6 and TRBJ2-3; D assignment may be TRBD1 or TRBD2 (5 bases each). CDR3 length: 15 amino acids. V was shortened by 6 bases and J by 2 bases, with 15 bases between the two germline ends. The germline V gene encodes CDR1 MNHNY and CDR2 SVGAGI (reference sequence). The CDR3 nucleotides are TGTGCCAGCAGGACCTCTGGGGGTCTCACAGATACGCAGTATTTT. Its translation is CASRTSGGLTDTQYF.

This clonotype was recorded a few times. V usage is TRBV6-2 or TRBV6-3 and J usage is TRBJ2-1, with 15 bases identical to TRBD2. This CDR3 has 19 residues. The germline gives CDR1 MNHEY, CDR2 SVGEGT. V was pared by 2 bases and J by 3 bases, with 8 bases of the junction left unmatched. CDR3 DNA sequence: TGTGCCAGCAGTTACACTTTGGGACTAGCGGGAGGAAACTACAATGAGCAGTTCTTC. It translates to CASSYTLGLAGGNYNEQFF.